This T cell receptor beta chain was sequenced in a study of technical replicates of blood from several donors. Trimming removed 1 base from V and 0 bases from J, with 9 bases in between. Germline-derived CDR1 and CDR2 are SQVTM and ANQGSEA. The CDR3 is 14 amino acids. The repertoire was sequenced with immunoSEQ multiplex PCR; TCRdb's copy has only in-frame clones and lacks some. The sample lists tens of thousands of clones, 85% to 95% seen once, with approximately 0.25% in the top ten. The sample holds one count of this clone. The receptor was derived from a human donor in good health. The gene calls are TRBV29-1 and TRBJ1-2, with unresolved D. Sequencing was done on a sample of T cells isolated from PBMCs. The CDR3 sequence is CSVEGRPTNYGYTF. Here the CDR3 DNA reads TGCAGCGTTGAAGGGCGGCCAACTAACTATGGCTACACCTTC.